The next 27 T cell receptor beta chains were all read from a single sample in a study of blood T cell repertoires in COVID-19 (dated by TCRdb to the early 2020s). Receptors were amplified or captured by the immunoSEQ multiplex PCR assay. Here the immuneACCESS table is served through TCRdb, limited to in-frame sequences with V and J called. Missing clones are a known gap in these copies; in checked studies unresolved V genes cover under half, and the rest lacks a known reason. The sample table records under 300,000 clones; 90% of these occur just once. The ten largest clones take up around 2.3% of the sample. The sequenced sample consisted of peripheral blood. The receptor source for this set is a woman aged 60-70 years with COVID-19, enrolled during active disease.

Here the CDR3 DNA reads TGTGCCAGCAGCCGGGGAGCGTGGGGGGACGAGCAGTACTTC. It encodes CASSRGAWGDEQYF. The chain joins TRBV5-6 to TRBJ2-7; TRBD2 is a possible D gene (6 bases). Germline V gene sequence: CDR1 SGHDT, CDR2 YYEEEE. This CDR3 has 14 amino acids. V shed 4 bases and J shed 5 bases, with 16 bases lying between them.

This chain uses TRBV7-3 with TRBJ1-4, with D uncertain. V lost 4 bases to trimming and J lost 3 bases, with 15 bases between them. The CDR3 has 16 amino acids. Germline V lookup: CDR1 SGHTA, CDR2 FQGTGA. CDR3 amino acids: CASSSPTKAANEKLFF. The CDR3 DNA sequence: TGTGCCAGCAGCTCCCCCACGAAGGCGGCTAATGAAAAACTGTTTTTT.

V is TRBV12-3 or TRBV12-4 and J is TRBJ1-6; tentative D call: TRBD1 (5 bases). Deletions cut 4 bases from V and 16 bases from J, with 11 bases between. This CDR3 has 11 residues. Written as DNA, the CDR3 is TGTGCCAGCAGTTGGACACTAAAGCTCCACTTT. It yields the protein CASSWTLKLHF.

V gene TRBV18 combines with J gene TRBJ2-5; D gene ambiguous. The germline gives CDR1 KGHSH, CDR2 LQKENI. The CDR3 is made up of 13 amino acids. V dropped 2 bases and J dropped 2 bases, with 6 bases sitting between them. Written as DNA, the CDR3 is TGTGCCAGCTCACCATCCCCACAAGAGACCCAGTACTTC. This gives the protein CASSPSPQETQYF.

The rearrangement links TRBV2 to TRBJ1-5, with TRBD1 as a possible D gene (5 bases). The germline V gene encodes CDR1 SNHLY and CDR2 FYNNEI. The CDR3 spans 15 residues. Trimming pared 8 bases from V and 6 bases from J, leaving 20 bases between. CDR3 sequence reads: CASCGGQGGGQPQHF. CDR3 DNA sequence: TGTGCCAGCTGTGGGGGTCAGGGCGGGGGTCAGCCCCAGCATTTT.

The chain is built from TRBV18 and TRBJ2-7, with TRBD1 matching over 11 bases. The CDR3 spans 15 residues. Germline-derived CDR1 and CDR2 are KGHSH and LQKENI. The J segment lost 1 base and the V segment lost 3 bases, leaving 2 bases of the junction unmatched. CDR3 loop: CASSPGQGASYEQYF. The CDR3 DNA reads as TGTGCCAGCTCACCCGGACAGGGGGCGTCCTACGAGCAGTACTTC.

This chain connects TRBV9 to TRBJ2-1, with TRBD2 matching over 10 bases. V shed 7 bases, J shed 7 bases, and the junction held 2 bases outside the gene matches. This CDR3 comprises 12 residues. Germline lookup yields CDR1 SGDLS and CDR2 YYNGEE. CDR3 sequence reads: CASLGLANEQFF. CDR3 nucleotide sequence: TGTGCCAGCTTGGGACTAGCGAATGAGCAGTTCTTC. Full variable domain (remainder filled in from reference TRBV9 and TRBJ2-1): DSGVTQTPKHLITATGQRVTLRCSPRSGDLSVYWYQQSLDQGLQFLIQYYNGEERAKGNILERFSAQQFPDLHSELNLSSLELGDSALYFCASLGLANEQFFGPGTRLTVL.

CDR3 amino acids: CASSEGRGPGETEAFF. CDR3 bases: TGTGCCAGCAGTGAAGGGAGGGGGCCTGGAGAGACTGAAGCTTTCTTT. This chain uses TRBV6-1 with TRBJ1-1; 7 bases align to TRBD1. Germline CDR1 reads MNHNS; CDR2 reads SASEGT. Trimming took 1 base from V and 5 from J; bases not matched to a gene: 10. The CDR3 runs to 16 residues.

The chain couples TRBV3-1 (or the pseudogene TRBV3-2) to TRBJ2-7; 7 bases fit TRBD1. Germline V gene lookup returns CDR1 LGHDT and CDR2 YNNKEL (reference sequence). The CDR3 has 14 amino acids. V gave up 1 base and J gave up 3 bases; unmatched junction bases: 3. The DNA for the CDR3 is TGTGCCAGCAGCCAAGTTCACAGGGGCTACGAGCAGTACTTC. Its translation: CASSQVHRGYEQYF.

The chain has TRBV3-1 (or the pseudogene TRBV3-2) and TRBJ2-1; D is unclear. The CDR3 is made up of 13 amino acids. With 3 bases removed from V and 9 bases from J, the gap between germline ends came to 12 bases. Germline CDR1 reads LGHDT; CDR2 reads YNNKEL (reference sequence). CDR3 region: CASSQELVTEQFF. As DNA, the CDR3 is TGTGCCAGCAGCCAGGAGTTAGTTACTGAGCAGTTCTTC.

V gene TRBV27 combines with J gene TRBJ1-6; 8 bases agree with TRBD1. CDR3 length equals 18 residues. CDR1 and CDR2 (germline): MNHEY, SMNVEV (reference sequence). V dropped 3 bases and J dropped 7; count of bases not matched to a gene: 14. The CDR3 sequence: CASSFQRNSGTGNSPLHF. CDR3 DNA sequence: TGTGCCAGCAGTTTCCAACGAAATTCCGGGACAGGCAATTCACCCCTCCACTTT.

The V and J genes are TRBV4-2 and TRBJ1-1; weak D call: TRBD1 (5 bases). CDR1 and CDR2 from the germline V gene are LGHNA and YNFKEQ. Trimming shortened V by 0 bases and J by 5 bases, and 10 bases separated the two germline ends. This CDR3 contains 14 residues. The CDR3: CASSQEQGRTEAFF. The CDR3 region has the DNA TGTGCCAGCAGCCAAGAGCAGGGCCGAACTGAAGCTTTCTTT.

The rearrangement joins TRBV18 to TRBJ2-7; weak D call: TRBD1 (7 bases). CDR1 is KGHSH and CDR2 is LQKENI in the germline V gene. V shed 2 bases and J shed 3 bases, with 17 bases lying between them. The CDR3 is made up of 16 amino acids. The CDR3 protein is CASSPYRAGGGYEQYF. In DNA form, the CDR3 reads TGTGCCAGCTCACCATATCGGGCAGGGGGAGGCTACGAGCAGTACTTC.

V gene TRBV4-3 combines with J gene TRBJ2-7; the D gene is possibly TRBD1 (6 bases). Germline V CDR1 and CDR2: LGHNA, YSLEER. V dropped 5 bases and J dropped 3 bases, with 23 bases sitting between them. CDR3 size: 17 residues. CDR3 bases: TGCGCCAGCAGCGGCTGGGTACCAGGGGACCTCCGCTACGAGCAGTACTTC. Residues: CASSGWVPGDLRYEQYF.

The rearrangement joins TRBV2 to TRBJ1-5, with a weak D call TRBD1 (5 bases). The CDR3 consists of 14 residues. Germline V gene lookup returns CDR1 SNHLY and CDR2 FYNNEI. Deletions cut 6 bases from V and 6 bases from J, with 15 bases between. The CDR3 protein is CASSGSRGGQPQHF. The CDR3 nucleotides read TGTGCCAGCAGCGGGTCGCGGGGGGGTCAGCCCCAGCATTTT. The full variable domain, its missing parts supplied by reference TRBV2 and TRBJ1-5, is EPEVTQTPSHQVTQMGQEVILRCVPISNHLYFYWYRQILGQKVEFLVSFYNNEISEKSEIFDDQFSVERPDGSNFTLKIRSTKLEDSAMYFCASSGSRGGQPQHFGDGTRLSIL.

The rearrangement links TRBV5-6 to TRBJ2-5; no clear D gene. The germline V gene has CDR1 SGHDT and CDR2 YYEEEE. V lost 4 bases to trimming and J lost 1 base, with 20 bases between them. This CDR3 has 17 residues. Here the CDR3 reads CASSAEPYRRSQETQYF. In DNA form, the CDR3 reads TGTGCCAGCAGCGCAGAGCCGTACAGAAGATCCCAAGAGACCCAGTACTTC. Looking up the rest from reference TRBV5-6 and TRBJ2-5 gives the full variable domain: DAGVTQSPTHLIKTRGQQVTLRCSPKSGHDTVSWYQQALGQGPQFIFQYYEEEERQRGNFPDRFSGHQFPNYSSELNVNALLLGDSALYLCASSAEPYRRSQETQYFGPGTRLLVL.

The CDR3 DNA is TGTGCCAGCAGCTTAGACGCCAGGGTAGGCTCACCCCTCCACTTT. It specifies CASSLDARVGSPLHF. The J gene is TRBJ1-6, the V gene TRBV7-2, with TRBD1 as a possible D gene (5 bases). V lost 1 base to trimming and J lost 10 bases, with 14 bases between them. The CDR3 spans 15 residues. In germline, CDR1 is SGHTA, CDR2 FQGNSA.

The chain combines TRBV24-1 with TRBJ1-2, with D uncertain. The V gene's germline CDR1 is KGHDR and CDR2 SFDVKD. This CDR3 is built from 15 residues. V was cut by 4 bases and J by 7 bases, with 18 bases left in between. CDR3 sequence reads: CATSDWEGRTCGYTF. The CDR3 DNA is TGTGCCACCAGTGACTGGGAGGGAAGGACCTGTGGCTACACCTTC.

The CDR3 loop reads CASSLGLYNEQFF. The CDR3 nucleotides read TGTGCCAGTAGTCTTGGACTGTACAATGAGCAGTTCTTC. This chain uses TRBV19 with TRBJ2-1, with D perhaps matching TRBD2 (5 bases). This CDR3 is 13 amino acids long. The V gene lost 5 bases and the J gene lost 4 bases, with 9 bases spanning the gap. Germline V gene data show CDR1 as LNHDA and CDR2 as SQIVND (reference sequence). Full variable domain (rest looked up from reference TRBV19 and TRBJ2-1): DGGITQSPKYLFRKEGQNVTLSCEQNLNHDAMYWYRQDPGQGLRLIYYSQIVNDFQKGDIAEGYSVSREKKESFPLTVTSAQKNPTAFYLCASSLGLYNEQFFGPGTRLTVL.

The chain is built from TRBV7-2 and TRBJ1-3; D perhaps matches TRBD1 (5 bases). The length of the CDR3 is 14 residues. Deletions cut 5 bases from V and 4 bases from J, with 12 bases between. Germline V lookup: CDR1 SGHTA, CDR2 FQGNSA. The CDR3 DNA sequence: TGTGCCAGCAGCCTCGGGACTGCAGGAAACACCATATATTTT. Translated: CASSLGTAGNTIYF.

This chain uses TRBV18 with TRBJ2-3; D not resolved. Germline CDR1 reads KGHSH; CDR2 reads LQKENI. The CDR3 runs to 14 residues. Trimming cost V 3 bases and J 4 bases, with 11 bases left between them. CDR3 bases: TGTGCCAGCTCACCTGGGCGAATCTCAGATACGCAGTATTTT. Its protein product is CASSPGRISDTQYF.

The chain has TRBV7-8 and TRBJ2-2, with D possibly matching TRBD1 (5 bases). Trimming shortened V by 2 bases and J by 0 bases, and 7 bases separated the two germline ends. Germline CDR1 SGHVS, CDR2 FQNEAQ. The CDR3 runs 15 residues. The CDR3 coding sequence is TGTGCCAGCAGCTTAAGGGGAACGAACACCGGGGAGCTGTTTTTT. This translates into CASSLRGTNTGELFF.

J is TRBJ1-3 and V is TRBV19; 9 bases are shared with TRBD1. Per the germline V gene, CDR1 is LNHDA and CDR2 is SQIVND (reference sequence). V was pared by 4 bases and J by 3 bases, with 4 bases of the junction left unmatched. The CDR3 length is 15 residues. The CDR3: CASSKRDRVGNTIYF. DNA of the CDR3: TGTGCCAGTAGTAAGCGGGACAGGGTTGGAAACACCATATATTTT.

This clone appeared once. The chain uses TRBV6-4 and TRBJ1-2, with 9 bases that match TRBD1. This CDR3 has 15 amino acids. The junction had 5 bases not matched to a gene; V was cut back by 3 bases and J by 3 bases. CDR1 MRHNA and CDR2 SNTAGT come from the germline V gene. The CDR3 reads CASSEGTGFHYGYTF. The CDR3, as DNA: TGTGCCAGCAGTGAAGGGACAGGGTTTCACTATGGCTACACCTTC.

The V call is TRBV19, the J call TRBJ1-5; TRBD1 agrees at 7 bases. V lost 3 bases and J lost 5; bases outside the gene matches: 10. Germline CDR1 and CDR2: LNHDA and SQIVND (reference sequence). This CDR3 has 16 amino acids. CDR3 in DNA: TGTGCCAGTAGTATTCTCTCTTCAGGGGGAGATCAGCCCCAGCATTTT. Translating gives CASSILSSGGDQPQHF.

The chain combines TRBV7-2 with TRBJ2-7; 13 bases map to TRBD2. The germline V gene has CDR1 SGHTA and CDR2 FQGNSA. With V trimmed by 5 bases and J by 4 bases, 5 bases remained unmatched. This CDR3 has 15 amino acids. The CDR3 DNA reads TGTGCCAGCAGCCGCGGGACTAGCGGGGCATACGAGCAGTACTTC. Translating it yields CASSRGTSGAYEQYF.

The count of this clone is one. The chain carries TRBV18 and TRBJ1-1, with 8 nucleotides matching TRBD1. Trimming removed 4 bases from V and 4 bases from J; junction bases left unmatched: 5. Germline V gene data show CDR1 as KGHSH and CDR2 as LQKENI. The CDR3 consists of 14 residues. The CDR3 nucleotides read TGTGCCAGCTCACAGGACAGGGAGGGCACTGAAGCTTTCTTT. Its translation: CASSQDREGTEAFF.